These T cell receptor beta chains were read from a single sample in a study of regulatory T cells in long-lasting Graves disease. TCRdb independently ran MiXCR on the multiplex PCR reads; one entry per CDR3 protein. The table records some 430,000 distinct CDR3 sequences, roughly 21% of them present only once. Sample: peripheral blood mononuclear cells (PBMCs), taken when the disease was refractory, from a patient treated with antithyroid drugs. Every receptor here comes from a female donor with Graves disease. The CDR3 runs from the conserved cysteine through the conserved F or W. D genes are given only for firm matches. The listing skips clone size in some rows; elsewhere it reads once, few, many or a size class.

J	D	V	size	CDR3	DNA
TRBJ1-1	TRBD1	TRBV2	many	CASSEEATGAALF	TGTGCCAGCAGTGAAGAGGCGACAGGGGCTGCTCTCTTT
TRBJ2-3	TRBD2	TRBV29-1	-	CSVEGLAVPFTQYF	TGCAGCGTTGAGGGACTAGCGGTACCCTTTACGCAGTATTTT
TRBJ1-1	TRBD1	TRBV28	few	CASSFYFPPYITGEGGGTEAFF	TGTGCCAGCAGTTTTTATTTCCCGCCATATATAACAGGGGAAGGGGGGGGCACTGAAGCTTTCTTT
TRBJ2-2	TRBD1	TRBV29-1	-	CSVEEGTGRSGELFF	TGCAGCGTTGAAGAAGGGACAGGGAGGTCCGGGGAGCTGTTTTTT
TRBJ1-4	-	TRBV5-8	-	CASSLGRSGINEKLFF	TGTGCCAGCAGCTTGGGCAGGTCTGGGATTAATGAAAAACTGTTTTTT
TRBJ1-4	-	TRBV28	many	CATTYQGRREKLFF	TGTGCCACCACTTACCAGGGGAGGCGTGAAAAACTGTTTTTT
TRBJ2-3	-	TRBV5-1	-	CASREDSTDTQYF	TGCGCCAGCCGCGAGGACAGCACAGATACGCAGTATTTT
TRBJ2-5	TRBD2	TRBV9	-	CASSAGTRGETQYF	TGTGCCAGCAGCGCCGGGACTAGGGGTGAGACCCAGTACTTC
TRBJ1-6	-	TRBV14	many	CASSQLDSPLHF	TGTGCCAGCAGCCAGCTGGATTCACCCCTCCACTTT
TRBJ2-1	-	TRBV11-3	-	CASSLGAGNEQFF	TGTGCCAGCAGCTTAGGGGCGGGGAATGAGCAGTTCTTC
TRBJ2-2	-	TRBV5-1	-	CASSFSGLNAGELFF	TGCGCCAGCAGCTTTTCTGGGTTGAACGCCGGGGAGCTGTTTTTT
TRBJ1-6	-	TRBV29-1	few	CSVAQAMGSPLHF	TGCAGCGTTGCGCAGGCCATGGGTTCACCCCTCCACTTT
TRBJ1-2	-	TRBV19	few	CASSTFTMDYGYTF	TGTGCCAGTAGTACCTTCACTATGGACTATGGCTACACCTTC
TRBJ2-3	-	TRBV2	-	CASSEQTTRTDTQYF	TGTGCCAGCAGTGAACAGACTACTAGGACAGATACGCAGTATTTT
TRBJ1-4	-	TRBV6-1	-	CASSSFPRGSEKLFF	TGTGCCAGCAGCTCCTTCCCCCGGGGTAGTGAAAAACTGTTTTTT
TRBJ2-7	TRBD1	TRBV6-1	few	CASSQPGQGTYEQYF	TGTGCCAGCAGTCAACCGGGACAGGGCACCTACGAGCAGTACTTC
TRBJ1-1	-	TRBV4-1	few	CASSQLGTVNTEAFF	TGCGCCAGCAGCCAGCTGGGAACAGTAAACACTGAAGCTTTCTTT
TRBJ2-7	-	TRBV19	many	CASSIADSYEQYF	TGTGCCAGTAGTATCGCGGACAGCTACGAGCAGTACTTC
TRBJ2-5	TRBD2	TRBV4-1	-	CASSQTSGDRETQYF	TGCGCCAGCAGCCAAACTAGCGGGGACCGGGAGACCCAGTACTTC
TRBJ1-2	-	TRBV4-1	few	CASSHPPEGANYGYTF	TGCGCCAGCAGCCACCCCCCTGAGGGAGCTAACTATGGCTACACCTTC
TRBJ2-2	-	TRBV6-5	few	CASSYSTGTGELFF	TGTGCCAGCAGTTACTCGACCGGCACCGGGGAGCTGTTTTTT
TRBJ2-5	TRBD2	TRBV28	many	CASRGLVKETQYF	TGTGCCAGCAGGGGACTAGTTAAAGAGACCCAGTACTTC
TRBJ2-4	-	TRBV27	once	CASSLGRGGIQYF	TGTGCCAGCAGCTTGGGTCGGGGTGGCATTCAGTACTTC
TRBJ1-5	-	TRBV2	many	CASMGGGDQPQHF	TGTGCCAGCATGGGAGGCGGGGATCAGCCCCAGCATTTT
TRBJ2-7	TRBD1	TRBV7-8	-	CASSLHPRDSSYEQYF	TGTGCCAGCAGTCTTCACCCCCGGGACAGCTCCTACGAGCAGTACTTC
TRBJ1-2	TRBD1	TRBV28	many	CASRTGTALNYGYTF	TGTGCCAGCAGAACCGGGACAGCTCTTAACTATGGCTACACCTTC
TRBJ1-1	TRBD1	TRBV7-2	-	CASSDADRGVFTEAFF	TGTGCCAGCAGCGACGCGGACAGGGGAGTTTTCACTGAAGCTTTCTTT
TRBJ2-3	TRBD2	TRBV6-2/TRBV6-3	-	CASWSGGPSGRDTQYF	TGTGCCAGTTGGTCGGGGGGCCCTAGCGGGAGAGATACGCAGTATTTT